Below, 6 T cell receptor beta chains from the same sample are listed, as sequenced in a study of cytomegalovirus exposure and HLA in healthy donors (dated 2017 in TCRdb). Libraries were built with the immunoSEQ multiplex PCR assay. For the multiplex PCR, a mixture combining 60 forward primers for TCR Vbeta segments and 13 reverse primers for TCR Jbeta segments was used. The clones in this table, taken by TCRdb from immuneACCESS, are in-frame only. Not every clone is retained; where verified, under half of the shortfall comes from an unresolved V gene, and the cause of the rest is unknown. The sample yields under 40,000 clones; roughly 79% were counted once. The ten biggest clones cover roughly 10% of the sample. Material for sequencing was PBMCs. Every receptor here comes from a middle-aged woman in good health and CMV-seronegative.

V is TRBV15 and J is TRBJ1-4; 9 bases match TRBD1. CDR1 LNHNV and CDR2 YYDKDF come from the germline V gene (reference sequence). CDR3 length: 14 residues. V dropped 5 bases and J dropped 7; count of bases not matched to a gene: 5. CDR3 nucleotides: TGTGCCACCAGCTCCGGGACAGGGAGTGAAAAACTGTTTTTT. Translation gives CATSSGTGSEKLFF.

The rearrangement uses TRBV11-1 and TRBJ1-5; D is possibly TRBD1 (5 bases). From germline, CDR1 is SGHAT and CDR2 FQDESV (reference sequence). CDR3 length: 13 amino acids. V was trimmed by 0 bases and J by 6 bases, leaving 6 bases between them. This CDR3 reads CASSLAQGQPQHF. The CDR3 bases are TGTGCCAGCAGCTTAGCGCAGGGTCAGCCCCAGCATTTT.

CDR3 sequence: CASSDGLFTSDTQYF. CDR3 in DNA: TGCGCCAGCAGCGACGGACTCTTTACTTCGGATACGCAGTATTTT. V and J are TRBV5-1 and TRBJ2-3; TRBD2 might be the D (5 bases). Germline V gene sequence: CDR1 SGHRS, CDR2 YFSETQ. V dropped 4 bases and J dropped 6 bases, with 18 bases sitting between them. The CDR3 is 15 residues long.

This chain uses TRBV4-3 with TRBJ1-1; D is ambiguous. CDR1 LGHNA and CDR2 YSLEER come from the germline V gene. V was shortened by 3 bases and J by 4 bases, with 6 bases between the two germline ends. The CDR3 is 12 amino acids. For the CDR3, the DNA is TGCGCCAGCAGCCAGGAGAGCACTGAAGCTTTCTTT. Its translation: CASSQESTEAFF.

The chain has TRBV5-6 and TRBJ1-2; a possible D gene is TRBD1 (5 bases). Trimming shortened V by 5 bases and J by 12 bases, and 20 bases separated the two germline ends. Germline V gives CDR1 SGHDT, CDR2 YYEEEE. The CDR3 is 13 residues long. The CDR3 DNA follows: TGTGCCAGCAGGCTGCCCCCATCGACAGAAAACACCTTC. Protein sequence: CASRLPPSTENTF.

This chain connects TRBV7-2 to TRBJ2-3, with D tentatively TRBD2 (6 bases). V was trimmed by 5 bases and J by 3 bases, leaving 15 bases between them. Germline CDR1 and CDR2: SGHTA and FQGNSA. The CDR3 has 15 amino acids. The CDR3 DNA is TGTGCCAGCAGCCCCCGTGGTAGCGGTACAGATACGCAGTATTTT. Amino acids: CASSPRGSGTDTQYF.